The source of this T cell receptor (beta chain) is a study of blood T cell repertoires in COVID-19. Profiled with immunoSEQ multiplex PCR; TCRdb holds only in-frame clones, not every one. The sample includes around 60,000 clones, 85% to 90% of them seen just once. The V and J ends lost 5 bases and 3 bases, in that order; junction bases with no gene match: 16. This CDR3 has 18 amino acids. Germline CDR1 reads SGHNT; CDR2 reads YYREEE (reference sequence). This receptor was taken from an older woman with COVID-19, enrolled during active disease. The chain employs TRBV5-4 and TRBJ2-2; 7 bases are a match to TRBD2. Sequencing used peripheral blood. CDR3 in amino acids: CASRRFGRPSGHTGELFF. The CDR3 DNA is TGTGCCAGCAGACGTTTCGGTAGGCCTAGCGGACACACCGGGGAGCTGTTTTTT. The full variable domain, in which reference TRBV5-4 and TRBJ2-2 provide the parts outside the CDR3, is ETGVTQSPTHLIKTRGQQVTLRCSSQSGHNTVSWYQQALGQGPQFIFQYYREEENGRGNFPPRFSGLQFPNYSSELNVNALELDDSALYLCASRRFGRPSGHTGELFFGEGSRLTVL.